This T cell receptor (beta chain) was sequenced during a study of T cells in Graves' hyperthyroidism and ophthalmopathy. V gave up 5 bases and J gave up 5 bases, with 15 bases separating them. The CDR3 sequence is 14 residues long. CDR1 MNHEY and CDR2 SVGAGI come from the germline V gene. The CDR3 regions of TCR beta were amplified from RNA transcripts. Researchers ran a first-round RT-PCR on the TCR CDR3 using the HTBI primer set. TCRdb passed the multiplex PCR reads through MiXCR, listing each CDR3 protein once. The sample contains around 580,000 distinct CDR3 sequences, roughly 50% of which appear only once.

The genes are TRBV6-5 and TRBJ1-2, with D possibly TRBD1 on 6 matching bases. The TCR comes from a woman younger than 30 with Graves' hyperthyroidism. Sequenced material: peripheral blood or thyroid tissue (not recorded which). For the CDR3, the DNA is TGTGCCAGCAGTCCGATGGGGGGGCGTTATGGCTACACCTTC. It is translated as CASSPMGGRYGYTF.